The clone carrying this T cell receptor (beta chain) was found a few times. Its antigen is unknown. Additional DNA sequences in this sample encode the identical CDR3. The material for each subset, its genomic DNA, was split evenly across several immunoSEQ plates. Data came from immunoSEQ multiplex PCR; TCRdb stores just in-frame clones and leaves some out. This sample has roughly 2.2 million clones, with 92% found just once. The data derive from a study of shared clonotypes between healthy human individuals. Study-wide background: Three plates each covered CD4 naive and memory; CD8 naive two, CD8 memory one. Notes on the study in general: The generation probabilities recorded for non-shared clonotypes fell below those of clonotypes shared by all four donors.

CDR3 length: 12 residues. The V and J ends lost 2 bases and 3 bases respectively, with 1 base between them. Germline CDR1 KGHSH, CDR2 LQKENI. The sequence derives from a man younger than 35 in good health. Some clones in this sample may be carry-over from other donors' samples. The sequencing sample was made of naive CD4+ T cells from PBMCs. Indicated subset: CD45RA+ positively selected. This chain connects TRBV18 to TRBJ2-2, with no clear D. CDR3 sequence: CASSPDTGELFF. CDR3 in DNA: TGTGCCAGCTCACCAGACACCGGGGAGCTGTTTTTT.